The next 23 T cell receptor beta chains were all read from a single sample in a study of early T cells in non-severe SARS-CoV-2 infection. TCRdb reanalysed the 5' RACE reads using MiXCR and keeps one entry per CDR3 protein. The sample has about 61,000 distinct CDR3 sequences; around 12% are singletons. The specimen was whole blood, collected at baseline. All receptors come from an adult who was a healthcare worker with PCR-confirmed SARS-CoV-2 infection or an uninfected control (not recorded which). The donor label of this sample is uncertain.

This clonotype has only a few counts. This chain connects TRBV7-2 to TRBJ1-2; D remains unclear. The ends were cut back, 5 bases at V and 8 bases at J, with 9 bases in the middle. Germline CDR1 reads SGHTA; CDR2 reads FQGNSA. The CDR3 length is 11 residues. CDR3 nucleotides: TGTGCCAGCAGCCCATATGGGGGCTACACCTTC. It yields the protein CASSPYGGYTF. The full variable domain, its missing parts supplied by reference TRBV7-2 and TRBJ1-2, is GAGVSQSPSNKVTEKGKDVELRCDPISGHTALYWYRQSLGQGLEFLIYFQGNSAPDKSGLPSDRFSAERTGGSVSTLTIQRTQQEDSAVYLCASSPYGGYTFGSGTRLTVV.

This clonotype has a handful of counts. The CDR3 spells CASKRSSGADGYTF. CDR3 in DNA: TGTGCCAGCAAACGGTCGTCGGGGGCGGATGGCTACACCTTC. The chain links TRBV27 to TRBJ1-2; TRBD1 is a possible D gene (6 bases). The CDR3 sequence is 14 residues long. V was cut by 7 bases and J by 6 bases, with 18 bases left in between. Germline V gene sequence: CDR1 MNHEY, CDR2 SMNVEV (reference sequence).

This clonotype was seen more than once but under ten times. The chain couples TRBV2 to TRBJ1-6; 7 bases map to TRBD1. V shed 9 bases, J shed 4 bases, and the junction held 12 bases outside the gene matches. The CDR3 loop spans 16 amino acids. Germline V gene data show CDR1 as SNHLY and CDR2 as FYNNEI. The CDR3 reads CASNNPPTGYNSPLHF. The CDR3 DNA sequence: TGTGCCAGTAATAACCCCCCGACAGGGTATAATTCACCCCTCCACTTT.

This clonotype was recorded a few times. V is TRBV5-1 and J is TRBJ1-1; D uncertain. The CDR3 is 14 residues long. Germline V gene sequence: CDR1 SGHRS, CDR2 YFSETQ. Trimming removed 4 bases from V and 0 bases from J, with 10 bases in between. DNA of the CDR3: TGCGCCAGCAGCCCAGCCATTATGAACACTGAAGCTTTCTTT. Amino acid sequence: CASSPAIMNTEAFF. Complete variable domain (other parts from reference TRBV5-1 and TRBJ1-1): KAGVTQTPRYLIKTRGQQVTLSCSPISGHRSVSWYQQTPGQGLQFLFEYFSETQRNKGNFPGRFSGRQFSNSRSEMNVSTLELGDSALYLCASSPAIMNTEAFFGQGTRLTVV.

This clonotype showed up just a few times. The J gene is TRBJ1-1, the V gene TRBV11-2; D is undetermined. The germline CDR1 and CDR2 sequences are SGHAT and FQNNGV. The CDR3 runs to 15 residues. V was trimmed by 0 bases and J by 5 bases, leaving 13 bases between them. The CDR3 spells CASSLDFRVRTEAFF. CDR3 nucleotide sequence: TGTGCCAGCAGCTTAGACTTCCGGGTTAGGACTGAAGCTTTCTTT.

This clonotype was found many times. The CDR3 nucleotides read TGTGCCTGGAGACAGAGACAGGGTCTCATCTATGGCTACACCTTC. Translated: CAWRQRQGLIYGYTF. The chain combines TRBV30 with TRBJ1-2; 7 bases are shared with TRBD1. J gave up 4 bases and V 3 bases, and 11 bases lay outside the gene matches. Germline V gene data show CDR1 as GTSNPN and CDR2 as SVGIG (reference sequence). This CDR3 has 15 residues.

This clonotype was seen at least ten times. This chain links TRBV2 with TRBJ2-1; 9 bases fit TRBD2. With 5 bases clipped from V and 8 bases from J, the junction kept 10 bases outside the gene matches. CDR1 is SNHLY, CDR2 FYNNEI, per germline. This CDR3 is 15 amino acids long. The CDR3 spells CASSSQGTSFDEQFF. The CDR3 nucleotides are TGTGCCAGCAGTTCGCAGGGGACTAGCTTCGATGAGCAGTTCTTC.

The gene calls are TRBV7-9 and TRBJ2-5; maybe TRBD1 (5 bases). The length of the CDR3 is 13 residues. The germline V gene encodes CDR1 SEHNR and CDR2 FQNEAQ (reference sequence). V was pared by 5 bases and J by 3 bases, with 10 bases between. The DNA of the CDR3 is TGTGCCAGCAGCGTAAGACAGAAAGAGACCCAGTACTTC. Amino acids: CASSVRQKETQYF.

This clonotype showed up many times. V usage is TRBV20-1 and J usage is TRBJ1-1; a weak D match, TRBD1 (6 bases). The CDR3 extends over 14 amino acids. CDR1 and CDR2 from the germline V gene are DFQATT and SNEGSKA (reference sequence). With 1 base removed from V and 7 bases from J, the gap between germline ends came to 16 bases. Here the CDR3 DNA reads TGCAGTGCTAGAGGGGCTGGGGGCGAGGGTGAAGCTTTCTTT. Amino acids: CSARGAGGEGEAFF.

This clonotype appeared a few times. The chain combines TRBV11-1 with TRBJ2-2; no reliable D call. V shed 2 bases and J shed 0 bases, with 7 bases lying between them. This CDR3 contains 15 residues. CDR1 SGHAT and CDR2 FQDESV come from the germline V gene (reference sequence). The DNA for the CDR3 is TGTGCCAGCAGCTTAACCTATACGAACACCGGGGAGCTGTTTTTT. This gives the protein CASSLTYTNTGELFF.

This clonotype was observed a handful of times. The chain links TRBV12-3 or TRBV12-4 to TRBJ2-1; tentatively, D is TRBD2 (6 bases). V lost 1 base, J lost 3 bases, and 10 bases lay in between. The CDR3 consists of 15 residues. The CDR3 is CASSLGGGIYNEQFF. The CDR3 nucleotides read TGTGCCAGCAGTTTAGGTGGGGGGATCTACAATGAGCAGTTCTTC.

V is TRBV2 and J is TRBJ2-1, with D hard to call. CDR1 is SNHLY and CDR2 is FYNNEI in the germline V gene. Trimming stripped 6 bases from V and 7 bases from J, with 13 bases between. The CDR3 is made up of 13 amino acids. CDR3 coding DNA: TGTGCCAGCAGGGACCCCCTGGCGAATGAGCAGTTCTTC. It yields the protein CASRDPLANEQFF.

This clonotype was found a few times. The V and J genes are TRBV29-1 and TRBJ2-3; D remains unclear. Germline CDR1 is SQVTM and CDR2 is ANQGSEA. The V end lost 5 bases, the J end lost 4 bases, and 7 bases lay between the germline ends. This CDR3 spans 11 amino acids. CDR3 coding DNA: TGCAGCGTTCTTAAAGCAGATACGCAGTATTTT. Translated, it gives CSVLKADTQYF.

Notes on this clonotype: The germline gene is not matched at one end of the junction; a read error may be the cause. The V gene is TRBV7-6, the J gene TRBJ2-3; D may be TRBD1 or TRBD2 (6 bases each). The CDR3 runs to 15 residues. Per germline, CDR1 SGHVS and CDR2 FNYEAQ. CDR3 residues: CASSGPGAWTETQYF. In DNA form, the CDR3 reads TGTGCCAGCAGCGGCCCGGGGGCGTGGACAGAAACGCAGTATTTT.

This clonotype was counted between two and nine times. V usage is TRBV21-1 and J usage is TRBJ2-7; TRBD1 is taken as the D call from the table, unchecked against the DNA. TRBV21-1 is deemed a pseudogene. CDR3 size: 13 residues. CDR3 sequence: CASTPQGAGEQYV. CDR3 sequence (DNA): TGTGCCAGCACCCCGCAGGGGGCGGGCGAGCAGTACGTC.

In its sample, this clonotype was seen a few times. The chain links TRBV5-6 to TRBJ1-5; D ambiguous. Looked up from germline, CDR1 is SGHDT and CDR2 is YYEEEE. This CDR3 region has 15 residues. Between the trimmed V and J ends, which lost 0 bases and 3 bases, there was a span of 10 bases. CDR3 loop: CASSLASLNNQPQHF. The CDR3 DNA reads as TGTGCCAGCAGCTTGGCCTCCCTCAACAATCAGCCCCAGCATTTT.

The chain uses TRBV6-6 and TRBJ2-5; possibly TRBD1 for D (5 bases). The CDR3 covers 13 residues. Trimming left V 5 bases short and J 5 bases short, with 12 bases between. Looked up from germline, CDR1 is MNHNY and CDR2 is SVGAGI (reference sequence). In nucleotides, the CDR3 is TGTGCCAGCAGTGTACAGGTTGCGGAGACCCAGTACTTC. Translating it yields CASSVQVAETQYF.

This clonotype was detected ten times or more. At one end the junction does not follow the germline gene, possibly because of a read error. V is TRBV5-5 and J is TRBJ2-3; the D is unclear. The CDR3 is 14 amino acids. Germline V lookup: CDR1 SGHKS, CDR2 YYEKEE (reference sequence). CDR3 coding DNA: TGTGCCAGCAGTTTGGGGTTCGGAACAGATACGCAGTATTTT. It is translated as CASSLGFGTDTQYF.

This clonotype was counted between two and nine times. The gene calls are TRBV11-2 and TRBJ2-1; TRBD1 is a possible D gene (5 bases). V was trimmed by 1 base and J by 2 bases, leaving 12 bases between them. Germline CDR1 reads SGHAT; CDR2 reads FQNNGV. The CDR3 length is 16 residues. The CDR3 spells CASSLAAHRPYNEQFF. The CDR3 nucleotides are TGTGCCAGCAGCTTAGCCGCCCACAGGCCCTACAATGAGCAGTTCTTC.

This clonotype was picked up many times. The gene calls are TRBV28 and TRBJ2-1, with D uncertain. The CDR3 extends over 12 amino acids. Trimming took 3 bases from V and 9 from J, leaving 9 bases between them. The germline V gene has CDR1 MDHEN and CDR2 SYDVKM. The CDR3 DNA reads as TGTGCCAGCAGTTTGTCCAGGAGTGAGCAGTTCTTC. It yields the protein CASSLSRSEQFF.

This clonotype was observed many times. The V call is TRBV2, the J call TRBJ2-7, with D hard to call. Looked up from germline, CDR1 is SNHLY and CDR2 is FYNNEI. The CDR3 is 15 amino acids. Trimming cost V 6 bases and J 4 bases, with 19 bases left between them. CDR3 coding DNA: TGTGCCAGCAGGGGTAATCTGCGTGGCCTATACGAGCAGTACGTC. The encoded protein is CASRGNLRGLYEQYV.

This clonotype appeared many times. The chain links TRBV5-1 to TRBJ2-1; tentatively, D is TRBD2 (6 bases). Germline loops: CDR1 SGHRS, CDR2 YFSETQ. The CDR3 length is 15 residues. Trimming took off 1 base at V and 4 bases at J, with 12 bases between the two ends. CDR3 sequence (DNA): TGCGCCAGCAGCTTGAGTGCGGGGATGTACAATGAGCAGTTCTTC. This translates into CASSLSAGMYNEQFF.

In DNA, the CDR3 is TGTGCCAGCACTCAATCTGAGGCCCAGCATTTT. It codes for CASTQSEAQHF. V usage is TRBV6-1 and J usage is TRBJ1-5; D remains ambiguous. Trimming took off 7 bases at V and 11 bases at J, with 12 bases between the two ends. Germline assignment: CDR1 MNHNS and CDR2 SASEGT. CDR3 size: 11 residues.